These T cell receptor beta chains were read from a single sample in a study of PD-1 blockade in mismatch repair-deficient tumors. Some clones are missing from TCRdb's copy, which holds only in-frame ones; the method was immunoSEQ multiplex PCR. The table lists approximately 40,000 clones, roughly 80% of them singletons. The sequences come from peripheral blood, collected 4 weeks after starting pembrolizumab. The receptor set was obtained from an adult with mismatch repair-deficient cancer. Each CDR3 is given with its conserved first and last residue. The D gene is left open where the match is weak. Clone size is given for some rows only: seen once, a few or many times, or a class if the clone is expanded.

CASSPTGNYEQYF	TGTGCCAGCAGTCCCACAGGTAACTACGAGCAGTACTTC	TRBV5-6	TRBJ2-7	NA	NA
CASSRYEQYF	TGTGCCAGCAGTCGCTACGAGCAGTACTTC	TRBV27	TRBJ2-7	NA	NA
CSSPGTKNEQFF	TGCAGCAGCCCCGGGACAAAGAATGAGCAGTTCTTC	TRBV29-1	TRBJ2-1	NA	NA
CASSMGGIGNTIYF	TGTGCCAGTAGTATGGGCGGGATTGGAAACACCATATATTTT	TRBV19	TRBJ1-3	NA	NA
CASSEGAPNEKLFF	TGTGCCAGCAGTGAGGGGGCCCCGAATGAAAAACTGTTTTTT	TRBV25-1	TRBJ1-4	NA	few
CASSPGNANYGYTF	TGCGCCAGCTCCCCAGGGAACGCGAACTATGGCTACACCTTC	TRBV4-1	TRBJ1-2	NA	NA
CASSISGRAADEQYF	TGTGCCAGCAGCATAAGCGGGAGGGCAGCCGACGAGCAGTACTTC	TRBV11-2	TRBJ2-7	TRBD2	NA
CASSMRTSGTRTYEQYF	TGTGCCAGTAGTATGAGGACTAGCGGGACAAGGACCTACGAGCAGTACTTC	TRBV19	TRBJ2-7	TRBD2	once
CSAWTSSFSYNEQFF	TGCAGCGCCTGGACTAGCAGCTTCTCCTACAATGAGCAGTTCTTC	TRBV29-1	TRBJ2-1	TRBD2	NA
CATTRDYTQETQYF	TGTGCCACGACCCGGGACTATACTCAAGAGACCCAGTACTTC	TRBV6-5	TRBJ2-5	TRBD2	NA
CASSYSGFPYNEQFF	TGTGCCAGCAGTTACTCGGGGTTCCCTTACAATGAGCAGTTCTTC	TRBV6-5	TRBJ2-1	NA	NA
CASSLWGRGEKLFF	TGTGCCAGCAGTTTATGGGGCCGAGGTGAAAAACTGTTTTTT	TRBV27	TRBJ1-4	NA	NA
CASSQEEGRQPQHF	TGTGCCAGCAGCCAAGAGGAGGGGCGGCAGCCCCAGCATTTT	TRBV4-2	TRBJ1-5	NA	NA
CASRPSGRYNEQFF	TGTGCCAGCAGACCTAGCGGGCGATACAATGAGCAGTTCTTC	TRBV27	TRBJ2-1	TRBD2	NA
CASSLAEGYTEAFF	TGTGCCAGCAGCTTAGCGGAGGGGTACACTGAAGCTTTCTTT	TRBV7-9	TRBJ1-1	NA	NA
CASSPNNHNEQFF	TGTGCCAGCTCACCAAACAATCACAATGAGCAGTTCTTC	TRBV18	TRBJ2-1	NA	NA
CASSLGTSGSSLTYEQYF	TGCGCCAGCAGCTTGGGGACTAGCGGGAGTAGTCTAACCTACGAGCAGTACTTC	TRBV5-1	TRBJ2-7	TRBD2	NA
CASSVASETQYF	TGTGCCAGCAGTGTCGCTAGCGAGACGCAGTATTTT	TRBV6-1	TRBJ2-3	NA	NA
CASSHPNCGDTDTQYF	TGCGCCAGCAGTCATCCCAACTGCGGAGACACAGATACGCAGTATTTT	TRBV23-1	TRBJ2-3	NA	NA
CASSQDPSLRQATDTQYF	TGCGCCAGCAGCCAAGACCCCAGCCTTCGACAGGCCACAGATACGCAGTATTTT	TRBV4-1	TRBJ2-3	NA	NA
CASSSGTGGGETQYF	TGTGCCAGCAGTTCCGGAACAGGGGGCGGGGAGACCCAGTACTTC	TRBV27	TRBJ2-5	TRBD1	NA
CASSIYRGYNEQFF	TGTGCCAGTAGTATTTACAGGGGCTACAATGAGCAGTTCTTC	TRBV19	TRBJ2-1	TRBD1	once
CASSLAPGREQYF	TGTGCTAGCAGCTTAGCGCCGGGGCGGGAGCAGTACTTC	TRBV7-7	TRBJ2-7	NA	few
CASSLPGQGRYEQYF	TGTGCCAGCAGCCTACCGGGACAGGGGCGATACGAGCAGTACTTC	TRBV25-1	TRBJ2-7	TRBD1	NA
CASRETGDYGYTF	TGTGCCAGCAGAGAAACAGGGGACTATGGCTACACCTTC	TRBV6-1	TRBJ1-2	TRBD1	NA
CAISDPGRGSNPYEQYF	TGTGCCATCAGTGATCCAGGACGCGGGTCCAATCCCTACGAGCAGTACTTC	TRBV10-3	TRBJ2-7	NA	NA
CASSLSGNYEQYF	TGTGCCAGCAGCTTATCTGGGAACTACGAGCAGTACTTC	TRBV7-2	TRBJ2-7	NA	few
CASSGGTGGDTQYF	TGTGCCAGCAGCGGGGGGACAGGAGGAGATACGCAGTATTTT	TRBV21-1	TRBJ2-3	NA	NA
CASSYSWAVGTDTQYF	TGTGCCAGCAGTTACTCGTGGGCCGTGGGCACAGATACGCAGTATTTT	TRBV6-6	TRBJ2-3	NA	once
CASSSSGLAGVYF	TGTGCCAGCAGCTCCTCGGGACTAGCGGGAGTGTACTTC	TRBV11-2	TRBJ2-7	TRBD2	NA
CASSLPVFGSRQYF	TGTGCCAGCAGCTTGCCCGTTTTTGGCAGTCGGCAGTACTTC	TRBV11-2	TRBJ2-7	NA	once
CASSNTGELFF	TGTGCCAGCAGTAACACCGGGGAGCTGTTTTTT	TRBV6-6	TRBJ2-2	NA	NA
CASSYSGLAGGPGSYNEQFF	TGTGCCAGCAGTTACTCGGGGCTAGCGGGAGGGCCCGGCTCCTACAATGAGCAGTTCTTC	TRBV28	TRBJ2-1	TRBD2	NA
CSVDGSSGVGGSYEQYF	TGCAGCGTTGACGGTTCTAGCGGAGTCGGAGGGTCCTACGAGCAGTACTTC	TRBV29-1	TRBJ2-7	TRBD2	few
CASSRDGYGYTF	TGTGCCAGCAGTCGCGACGGCTATGGCTACACCTTC	TRBV6-4	TRBJ1-2	NA	NA
CASSQEGTLAVHNEQFF	TGTGCCAGCAGCCAAGAGGGGACCCTAGCGGTACACAATGAGCAGTTCTTC	TRBV4-2	TRBJ2-1	TRBD2	NA
CASSQSIAGLALTDTQYF	TGCGCCAGCAGTCAATCGATCGCGGGACTAGCGCTGACAGATACGCAGTATTTT	TRBV23-1	TRBJ2-3	TRBD2	NA
CASSVGWSRGTVTQYF	TGTGCCAGCAGCGTAGGCTGGTCCAGGGGCACAGTTACGCAGTATTTT	TRBV9	TRBJ2-3	NA	NA
CASSLKRPGQTYNEQFF	TGTGCCAGCAGCTTGAAACGCCCGGGACAAACATACAATGAGCAGTTCTTC	TRBV5-6	TRBJ2-1	NA	once
CAISDGLAGHYEQYF	TGTGCCATCAGTGATGGCCTAGCGGGACACTACGAGCAGTACTTC	TRBV10-3	TRBJ2-7	TRBD2	NA